Following are 26 T cell receptor beta chains from one sample sequenced in a study of OX40 agonist ivuxolimab in advanced cancers. Sequencing was performed with immunoSEQ multiplex PCR; in TCRdb, only in-frame clones are kept and a portion is missing. The sample includes about 15,000 clones, roughly three quarters seen only once; the top ten take 36%. Sequences were derived from CD4+ or CD8+ T cells sorted from blood, sampled in a trial of the OX40 agonist ivuxolimab. These TCRs come from an adult with an advanced solid tumor such as melanoma, head and neck, liver or kidney cancer.

J is TRBJ2-2 and V is TRBV5-1; 11 bases are a match to TRBD2. J was trimmed by 3 bases and V by 4 bases; bases with no gene match: 8. The CDR3 is made up of 17 amino acids. Germline V CDR1 and CDR2: SGHRS, YFSETQ. Here the CDR3 reads CASSHLAGGGYTGELFF. As DNA, the CDR3 is TGCGCCAGCAGCCACCTAGCGGGAGGAGGGTACACCGGGGAGCTGTTTTTT.

The chain combines TRBV19 with TRBJ2-3, with TRBD2 matching over 8 bases. J gave up 4 bases and V 5 bases, and 14 bases lay outside the gene matches. The CDR3 length is 17 residues. Per germline, CDR1 LNHDA and CDR2 SQIVND (reference sequence). CDR3 amino acids: CASSVAAGGRGADTQYF. DNA of the CDR3: TGTGCCAGTAGTGTAGCCGCGGGGGGTAGAGGGGCAGATACGCAGTATTTT. The full variable domain, rest sourced from reference TRBV19 and TRBJ2-3, is DGGITQSPKYLFRKEGQNVTLSCEQNLNHDAMYWYRQDPGQGLRLIYYSQIVNDFQKGDIAEGYSVSREKKESFPLTVTSAQKNPTAFYLCASSVAAGGRGADTQYFGPGTRLTVL.

Notes on this clone: The same CDR3 is also encoded by other DNA sequences in this sample. The chain recombines TRBV4-1 with TRBJ2-7; D unclear. The ends were cut back, 1 base at V and 0 bases at J, with 10 bases in the middle. There are 15 residues in the CDR3. Per germline, CDR1 MGHRA and CDR2 YSYEKL. The CDR3 region is CASSQGSDTSYEQYF. CDR3 nucleotides: TGCGCCAGCAGCCAAGGCTCAGACACCTCCTACGAGCAGTACTTC.

The chain combines TRBV29-1 with TRBJ1-1; D remains ambiguous. V was cut by 5 bases and J by 0 bases, with 7 bases left in between. This CDR3 comprises 12 residues. Germline-derived CDR1 and CDR2 are SQVTM and ANQGSEA. DNA for the CDR3: TGCAGCGTTCTATTAATGAACACTGAAGCTTTCTTT. Its translation: CSVLLMNTEAFF.

The chain employs TRBV9 and TRBJ2-1; no clear D gene. Germline V gene lookup returns CDR1 SGDLS and CDR2 YYNGEE. The germline V and J ends were trimmed by 4 bases and 6 bases, with 11 bases remaining between them. The CDR3 has 13 residues. The CDR3 loop reads CASSSGPGNEQFF. CDR3 nucleotide sequence: TGTGCCAGCAGCTCCGGACCCGGCAATGAGCAGTTCTTC.

The chain links TRBV5-5 to TRBJ1-1; weak D call: TRBD1 (5 bases). This CDR3 is 14 amino acids long. Germline V gene sequence: CDR1 SGHKS, CDR2 YYEKEE (reference sequence). V lost 2 bases and J lost 1, with 9 bases in between. The CDR3 DNA reads as TGTGCCAGCAGCTTTAGTGGGGGGAACACTGAAGCTTTCTTT. Its protein product is CASSFSGGNTEAFF.

This chain links TRBV2 with TRBJ2-7, with D unresolved. V gave up 4 bases and J gave up 11 bases, with 15 bases separating them. Looked up from germline, CDR1 is SNHLY and CDR2 is FYNNEI. The CDR3 loop spans 12 amino acids. The CDR3 protein is CASSGALDVEYF. The CDR3 DNA reads as TGTGCCAGCAGTGGCGCCTTAGACGTGGAGTACTTC.

The V call is TRBV19, the J call TRBJ1-1; TRBD1 agrees at 9 bases. Per germline, CDR1 LNHDA and CDR2 SQIVND (reference sequence). Unmatched junction bases numbered 5, after V lost 6 bases and J lost 6 bases. The CDR3 has 13 amino acids. For the CDR3, the DNA is TGTGCCAGTAGCCTACAGGGGGCCGCTGAAGCTTTCTTT. It encodes CASSLQGAAEAFF.

This clone appeared once. The genes are TRBV7-3 and TRBJ2-2; 11 bases agree with TRBD1. This CDR3 is 15 amino acids long. V gave up 4 bases and J gave up 4 bases; unmatched junction bases: 2. Germline V gene data show CDR1 as SGHTA and CDR2 as FQGTGA. The CDR3 region is CASSYGQGATGELFF. The DNA for the CDR3 is TGTGCCAGCAGCTACGGACAGGGGGCCACCGGGGAGCTGTTTTTT.

The chain recombines TRBV29-1 with TRBJ2-4; possible D gene TRBD2, 6 bases. Trimming took 7 bases from V and 7 from J, leaving 17 bases between them. CDR1 is SQVTM, CDR2 ANQGSEA, per germline. The CDR3 runs 13 residues. Written as DNA, the CDR3 is TGCAGCGCTTTCCTAGATCGGGGGAACATTCAGTACTTC. Amino acids: CSAFLDRGNIQYF.

The gene calls are TRBV5-4 and TRBJ2-3, with TRBD2 identical over 13 bases. Germline CDR1 and CDR2: SGHNT and YYREEE (reference sequence). The CDR3 consists of 14 residues. V lost 9 bases, J lost 6 bases, and 7 bases stayed unmatched. CDR3 in amino acids: CATRTSGSGDTQYF. CDR3 coding DNA: TGTGCCACCCGGACTAGCGGGAGTGGGGATACGCAGTATTTT.

Only a few counts were recorded for this clone. The gene calls are TRBV27 and TRBJ1-5; D unresolved. The V end was cut by 5 bases, the J end by 2 bases, with 10 bases between. Germline V gene lookup returns CDR1 MNHEY and CDR2 SMNVEV (reference sequence). The CDR3 is 14 amino acids. CDR3 coding DNA: TGTGCCAGCAGTGACCGGTTGGGCAATCAGCCCCAGCATTTT. Translating it yields CASSDRLGNQPQHF.

The chain combines TRBV4-3 with TRBJ2-7, with TRBD1 as a possible D gene (5 bases). The CDR3 runs to 14 residues. CDR1 and CDR2 from the germline V gene are LGHNA and YSLEER. Trimming removed 2 bases at V and 0 bases at J, with 8 bases between. CDR3 loop: CASSQWQGSYEQYF. The CDR3, as DNA: TGCGCCAGCAGCCAATGGCAGGGCTCCTACGAGCAGTACTTC.

The genes are TRBV28 and TRBJ1-5; D gene uncertain. From germline, CDR1 is MDHEN and CDR2 SYDVKM. This CDR3 has 15 amino acids. The V and J ends lost 1 base and 5 bases respectively, with 12 bases between them. The CDR3 DNA sequence: TGTGCCAGCAGTTTATTCGTCACATTGGATCAGCCCCAGCATTTT. It is translated as CASSLFVTLDQPQHF.

This clone was recorded a few times. The genes are TRBV9 and TRBJ2-7, with D possibly called TRBD1 or TRBD2 (6 bases each). The CDR3 consists of 13 residues. Germline assignment: CDR1 SGDLS and CDR2 YYNGEE. Trimming cost V 4 bases and J 3 bases, with 11 bases left between them. The CDR3 reads CASSPRGDYEQYF. In DNA form, the CDR3 reads TGTGCCAGCAGCCCTAGGGGGGACTACGAGCAGTACTTC.

In this sample, this clone turned up once. This sequence joins TRBV5-6 and TRBJ1-1; D not certain. The CDR3 contains 15 residues. Germline loops: CDR1 SGHDT, CDR2 YYEEEE. V lost 2 bases, J lost 0 bases, and 11 bases lay in between. This chain's CDR3 is CASSLMNSLNTEAFF. The CDR3 region has the DNA TGTGCCAGCAGCTTAATGAACAGCCTGAACACTGAAGCTTTCTTT.

This clone is categorized as medium-sized. The J gene is TRBJ1-2, the V gene TRBV5-8; TRBD1 agrees at 8 bases. Germline V gene sequence: CDR1 SGHTS, CDR2 YDEGEE. With V trimmed by 3 bases and J by 5 bases, 9 bases remained unmatched. CDR3 size: 15 residues. CDR3 sequence: CASSWDRQLGYGYTF. In nucleotides, the CDR3 is TGTGCCAGCAGCTGGGACAGGCAGTTGGGGTATGGCTACACCTTC.

The chain is built from TRBV10-2 and TRBJ2-7, with 8 nucleotides matching TRBD2. CDR1 is WSHSY, CDR2 SAAADI, per germline. The CDR3 loop spans 13 amino acids. Unmatched junction bases numbered 6, after V lost 7 bases and J lost 4 bases. The CDR3 DNA reads as TGCGCCAGCAAGGCTAGCGGGCCGTACGAGCAGTACTTC. Protein: CASKASGPYEQYF.

V and J are TRBV5-4 and TRBJ2-2, with D possibly being TRBD2 (6 bases). The V and J ends lost 4 bases and 6 bases respectively, with 10 bases between them. Germline-derived CDR1 and CDR2 are SGHNT and YYREEE (reference sequence). This CDR3 has 13 amino acids. CDR3 sequence reads: CASSQSGAGELFF. CDR3 nucleotide sequence: TGTGCCAGCAGCCAGTCGGGGGCCGGGGAGCTGTTTTTT.

The rearrangement uses TRBV11-3 and TRBJ2-7, with TRBD1 as a possible D gene (6 bases). Germline V CDR1 and CDR2: SGHNT, YENEEA. The CDR3 extends over 14 amino acids. With 4 bases removed from V and 5 bases from J, the gap between germline ends came to 15 bases. The CDR3 spells CASSSRQEDHEQYF. CDR3 bases: TGTGCCAGCAGCTCGAGACAGGAGGACCACGAGCAGTACTTC.

This chain links TRBV7-9 with TRBJ2-3; 11 bases are shared with TRBD2. Trimming at V came to 7 bases and at J to 4 bases, leaving 16 bases not matched to a gene. CDR3 length: 18 amino acids. CDR1 SEHNR and CDR2 FQNEAQ come from the germline V gene (reference sequence). The CDR3 DNA sequence: TGTGCCAGCACCCGCACCGTAGCGGGAGGGCCCTCAGCAGATACGCAGTATTTT. Protein product: CASTRTVAGGPSADTQYF.

The chain couples TRBV5-6 to TRBJ2-7; tentatively, D is TRBD2 (7 bases). This CDR3 spans 13 amino acids. V dropped 4 bases and J dropped 2 bases, with 10 bases sitting between them. From germline, CDR1 is SGHDT and CDR2 YYEEEE. This CDR3 reads CASSPGGPYEQYF. The CDR3 DNA is TGTGCCAGCAGCCCGGGGGGCCCCTACGAGCAGTACTTC.

This clone came up a few times. The chain has TRBV11-3 and TRBJ1-4; no clear D. The CDR3 covers 14 residues. V shed 2 bases and J shed 3 bases, with 7 bases lying between them. Looked up from germline, CDR1 is SGHNT and CDR2 is YENEEA. This chain's CDR3 is CASSLFRSNEKLFF. CDR3 nucleotide sequence: TGTGCCAGCAGCTTATTCAGGTCTAATGAAAAACTGTTTTTT.

The CDR3 coding sequence is TGTGCCAGCAGCTCTGGGTCCTACTACGAGCAGTACTTC. Translating gives CASSSGSYYEQYF. The chain recombines TRBV11-2 with TRBJ2-7; D remains ambiguous. Germline CDR1 SGHAT, CDR2 FQNNGV. The CDR3 extends over 13 amino acids. The V end was cut by 4 bases, the J end by 3 bases, with 10 bases between.

CDR3 nucleotide sequence: TGTGCCAGCAGTTTAGGGGATAGCAATCAGCCCCAGCATTTT. Amino acid sequence: CASSLGDSNQPQHF. The chain has TRBV28 and TRBJ1-5; D not resolved. Germline V gene sequence: CDR1 MDHEN, CDR2 SYDVKM. V was trimmed by 2 bases and J by 0 bases, leaving 5 bases between them. This CDR3 spans 14 amino acids.

The rearrangement links TRBV4-1 to TRBJ2-2; D gene uncertain. Trimming cost V 5 bases and J 4 bases, with 23 bases left between them. CDR3 length: 18 residues. Germline CDR1 MGHRA, CDR2 YSYEKL. The CDR3 DNA reads as TGCGCCAGCAGCGCTTACCCCGGGTCCCAAAAGGGCACCGGGGAGCTGTTTTTT. Protein: CASSAYPGSQKGTGELFF.